The 22 T cell receptor beta chains below were found in one sample sequenced in a study of T cell responses to AZD1222 COVID-19 vaccine. Repertoires were generated with immunoSEQ multiplex PCR, while TCRdb's copy carries only in-frame clones and drops some. The sample comprises some 170,000 clones, 85% to 95% of which are singletons, and 4% to 5.5% rests with the top ten. The starting material was peripheral blood, obtained 28 days after the second AZD1222 dose. The receptors originated from an adult who received the AZD1222 COVID-19 vaccine.

The rearrangement joins TRBV5-4 to TRBJ2-7, with D unresolved. Germline assignment: CDR1 SGHNT and CDR2 YYREEE (reference sequence). The CDR3 length is 16 residues. V lost 0 bases, J lost 3 bases, and 16 bases lay in between. The chain's CDR3 is CASSLAPEITNYEQYF. CDR3 DNA sequence: TGTGCCAGCAGCTTGGCCCCAGAAATCACGAACTACGAGCAGTACTTC.

V is TRBV2 and J is TRBJ1-1, with no clear D. Germline V gene data show CDR1 as SNHLY and CDR2 as FYNNEI. V was clipped by 6 bases and J by 5 bases, with 19 bases between them. The CDR3 extends over 15 amino acids. The CDR3 loop is CASSYDQNRYTEAFF. CDR3 coding DNA: TGTGCCAGCAGCTACGACCAGAATAGGTATACTGAAGCTTTCTTT.

The chain uses TRBV30 and TRBJ1-5, with no clear D. Trimming stripped 0 bases from V and 0 bases from J, with 9 bases between. Germline CDR1 GTSNPN, CDR2 SVGIG (reference sequence). CDR3 length equals 15 residues. CDR3 nucleotides: TGTGCCTGGAGTGTTGCGGGAGATAGCAATCAGCCCCAGCATTTT. Residues: CAWSVAGDSNQPQHF.

J is TRBJ1-1 and V is TRBV6-5; perhaps TRBD1 as D (5 bases). From germline, CDR1 is MNHEY and CDR2 SVGAGI. CDR3 length equals 15 residues. V was clipped by 4 bases and J by 1 base, with 13 bases between them. CDR3 in amino acids: CASSSGGVSNTEAFF. DNA of the CDR3: TGTGCCAGCAGTTCTGGGGGGGTTTCGAACACTGAAGCTTTCTTT.

The sample holds one count of this clone. The rearrangement links TRBV28 to TRBJ2-3; TRBD1 is a possible D gene (6 bases). The CDR3 covers 14 residues. CDR1 is MDHEN, CDR2 SYDVKM, per germline. Trimming removed 7 bases from V and 2 bases from J, with 13 bases in between. The CDR3 sequence: CASNQLGATDTQYF. DNA of the CDR3: TGTGCCAGCAATCAGCTGGGGGCCACAGATACGCAGTATTTT.

This clone occurred once. The chain carries TRBV7-9 and TRBJ2-5; TRBD2 agrees at 7 bases. From germline, CDR1 is SEHNR and CDR2 FQNEAQ (reference sequence). Unmatched junction bases numbered 16, after V lost 8 bases and J lost 7 bases. The CDR3 has 15 residues. As DNA, the CDR3 is TGTGCCAGCGGGCCCTTACTAGCGTCCCCCGGGACCCAGTACTTC. Translation gives CASGPLLASPGTQYF.

This sequence joins TRBV9 and TRBJ1-3, with 8 bases matching TRBD1. Per the germline V gene, CDR1 is SGDLS and CDR2 is YYNGEE. CDR3 size: 16 residues. The trim removed 3 bases at V and 3 bases at J, leaving 8 bases unmatched. CDR3 protein: CASSADQGAGGNTIYF. CDR3 DNA sequence: TGTGCCAGCAGCGCAGACCAGGGGGCTGGTGGAAACACCATATATTTT.

The chain employs TRBV29-1 and TRBJ2-7, with D uncertain. CDR1 is SQVTM and CDR2 is ANQGSEA in the germline V gene. CDR3 length: 16 residues. V was trimmed by 0 bases and J by 0 bases, leaving 15 bases between them. The CDR3 here is CSVEEGRPGGSYEQYF. In DNA, the CDR3 is TGCAGCGTTGAAGAAGGAAGACCGGGCGGCTCCTACGAGCAGTACTTC.

This chain joins TRBV2 and TRBJ2-3, with a possible D match to TRBD2 (5 bases). CDR1 is SNHLY, CDR2 FYNNEI, per germline. Trimming removed 4 bases from V and 3 bases from J, with 14 bases in between. This CDR3 is 15 amino acids long. In DNA form, the CDR3 reads TGTGCCAGCAGTGGAGGGCTGGGAGAAACAGATACGCAGTATTTT. The encoded protein is CASSGGLGETDTQYF.

The chain carries TRBV7-6 and TRBJ2-7; D is possibly TRBD1 (6 bases). CDR3 size: 13 residues. In germline, CDR1 is SGHVS, CDR2 FNYEAQ. V lost 4 bases and J lost 3, with 10 bases in between. Written as DNA, the CDR3 is TGTGCCAGCAGCTCTGGACAGCTCTACGAGCAGTACTTC. This codes for CASSSGQLYEQYF.

On this clone itself: This CDR3 is also generated by other DNA sequences in the sample. The rearrangement joins TRBV28 to TRBJ2-7, with D maybe TRBD2 (6 bases). With 5 bases removed from V and 7 bases from J, the gap between germline ends came to 9 bases. This CDR3 region has 11 residues. Per germline, CDR1 MDHEN and CDR2 SYDVKM. The CDR3 is CASSLREEQYF. The CDR3 nucleotides read TGTGCCAGCAGTCTACGGGAGGAGCAGTACTTC. Combining the CDR3 with reference TRBV28 and TRBJ2-7 gives the whole variable domain DVKVTQSSRYLVKRTGEKVFLECVQDMDHENMFWYRQDPGLGLRLIYFSYDVKMKEKGDIPEGYSVSREKKERFSLILESASTNQTSMYLCASSLREEQYFGPGTRLTVT.

The V call is TRBV7-9, the J call TRBJ2-6, with 9 bases lining up with TRBD1. CDR1 and CDR2 (germline): SEHNR, FQNEAQ (reference sequence). V lost 7 bases to trimming and J lost 0 bases; unmatched junction nucleotides: 7. CDR3 length: 17 amino acids. The CDR3 protein is CASIRTGANSGANVLTF. The CDR3 DNA follows: TGTGCCAGCATCCGGACAGGGGCCAACTCTGGGGCCAACGTCCTGACTTTC.

This clone has a single count. This sequence joins TRBV4-1 and TRBJ2-7; D is ambiguous. Deletions cut 0 bases from V and 2 bases from J, with 8 bases between. There are 14 residues in the CDR3. In germline, CDR1 is MGHRA, CDR2 YSYEKL. The CDR3 region is CASSQEISTYEQYF. CDR3 bases: TGCGCCAGCAGCCAAGAAATCAGTACCTACGAGCAGTACTTC.

This clone showed up just once. The chain has TRBV27 and TRBJ2-7, with 10 bases lining up with TRBD1. This CDR3 contains 15 residues. V was clipped by 5 bases and J by 6 bases; unmatched bases: 10. CDR1 MNHEY and CDR2 SMNVEV come from the germline V gene (reference sequence). The CDR3 sequence: CASSPTTGGYFEQYF. CDR3 DNA sequence: TGTGCCAGCAGTCCCACGACAGGGGGCTATTTCGAGCAGTACTTC.

The rearrangement uses TRBV2 and TRBJ1-1; a possible D gene is TRBD1 (5 bases). V was cut by 7 bases and J by 1 base, with 16 bases left in between. This CDR3 is built from 15 residues. Germline V gene lookup returns CDR1 SNHLY and CDR2 FYNNEI. CDR3 in amino acids: CASTLGEVGNTEAFF. CDR3 in DNA: TGTGCCAGCACTCTGGGGGAAGTGGGGAACACTGAAGCTTTCTTT.

The chain couples TRBV25-1 to TRBJ2-7; D tentatively fits TRBD1 or TRBD2 (5 bases each). V lost 6 bases and J lost 2, with 20 bases in between. The length of the CDR3 is 16 residues. Per the germline V gene, CDR1 is MGHDK and CDR2 is SYGVNS. The CDR3 nucleotides read TGTGCCAGCAGGGGACCCACGGGACCCAAAGCCTACGAGCAGTACTTC. Translated: CASRGPTGPKAYEQYF.

The chain couples TRBV6-2 or TRBV6-3 to TRBJ2-7; D is ambiguous. V was cut by 3 bases and J by 7 bases, with 10 bases left in between. The CDR3 runs 12 residues. CDR1 is MNHEY and CDR2 is SVGEGT in the germline V gene. DNA of the CDR3: TGTGCCAGCAGTTATGGGGTTCCAGAGCAGTACTTC. Amino acid sequence: CASSYGVPEQYF.

This chain connects TRBV5-1 to TRBJ2-2; possible D gene TRBD1, 6 bases. Trimming shortened V by 1 base and J by 3 bases, and 19 bases separated the two germline ends. Germline V lookup: CDR1 SGHRS, CDR2 YFSETQ. The length of the CDR3 is 18 residues. The CDR3 DNA sequence: TGCGCCAGCAGCTTGTTTTTTTTGGGGGCTGGGCACACCGGGGAGCTGTTTTTT. Its protein is CASSLFFLGAGHTGELFF.

The chain uses TRBV7-8 and TRBJ1-1; 9 nucleotides align to TRBD1. The CDR3 consists of 14 residues. The junction had 2 bases not matched to a gene; V was cut back by 1 base and J by 5 bases. The germline V gene encodes CDR1 SGHVS and CDR2 FQNEAQ. The CDR3 sequence: CASSLVDRGTEAFF. The CDR3 nucleotides are TGTGCCAGCAGCTTAGTGGACAGGGGTACTGAAGCTTTCTTT. Combining the CDR3 with reference TRBV7-8 and TRBJ1-1 gives the whole variable domain GAGVSQSPRYKVAKRGQDVALRCDPISGHVSLFWYQQALGQGPEFLTYFQNEAQLDKSGLPSDRFFAERPEGSVSTLKIQRTQQEDSAVYLCASSLVDRGTEAFFGQGTRLTVV.

This chain joins TRBV2 and TRBJ1-2; 7 bases map to TRBD1. The junction had 7 bases not matched to a gene; V was cut back by 0 bases and J by 0 bases. Germline values: CDR1 SNHLY, CDR2 FYNNEI. There are 17 residues in the CDR3. CDR3 DNA sequence: TGTGCCAGCAGTGAAGCTCGGACAGGTACTTCTAACTATGGCTACACCTTC. Translation: CASSEARTGTSNYGYTF. Combining the CDR3 with reference TRBV2 and TRBJ1-2 gives the whole variable domain EPEVTQTPSHQVTQMGQEVILRCVPISNHLYFYWYRQILGQKVEFLVSFYNNEISEKSEIFDDQFSVERPDGSNFTLKIRSTKLEDSAMYFCASSEARTGTSNYGYTFGSGTRLTVV.

The chain has TRBV7-9 and TRBJ1-3, with 7 bases lining up with TRBD1. Germline V gene sequence: CDR1 SEHNR, CDR2 FQNEAQ (reference sequence). V trimming: 1 base; J trimming: 16 bases; junction bases outside the gene matches: 7. The CDR3 is 12 amino acids. This CDR3 reads CASSLGQGNSYF. The CDR3 nucleotides read TGTGCCAGCAGCTTAGGACAGGGTAATTCGTATTTT.

The chain links TRBV4-1 to TRBJ2-1; 8 bases map to TRBD2. The V gene's germline CDR1 is MGHRA and CDR2 YSYEKL. This CDR3 has 21 amino acids. Trimming cost V 0 bases and J 0 bases; bases outside gene matches: 16. The CDR3 nucleotides are TGCGCCAGCAGCCAAGAGAGGACGGGAAGCGGGAGATTGCCCTCCTACAATGAGCAGTTCTTC. It codes for CASSQERTGSGRLPSYNEQFF.